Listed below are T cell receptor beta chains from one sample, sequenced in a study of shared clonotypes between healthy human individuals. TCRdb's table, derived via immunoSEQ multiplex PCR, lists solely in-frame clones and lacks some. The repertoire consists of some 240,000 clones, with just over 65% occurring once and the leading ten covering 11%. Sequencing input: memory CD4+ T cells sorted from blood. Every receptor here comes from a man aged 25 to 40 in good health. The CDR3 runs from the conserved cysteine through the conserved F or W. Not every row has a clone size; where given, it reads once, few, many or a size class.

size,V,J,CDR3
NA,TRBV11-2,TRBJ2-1,CASSRVWAGGPGINEQFF
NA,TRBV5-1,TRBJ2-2,CASSWRGSTGELFF
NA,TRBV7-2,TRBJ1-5,CASLSRAPRESNQPQHF
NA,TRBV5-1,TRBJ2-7,CASSSLGYGQYF
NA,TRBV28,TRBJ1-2,CASSFVGDYGYTF
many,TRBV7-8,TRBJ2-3,CASSLDMGGTDTQYF
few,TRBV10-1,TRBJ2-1,CASSDGRNEQFF
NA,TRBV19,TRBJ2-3,CASSAFSGTTDTQYF
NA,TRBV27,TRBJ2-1,CASRSKRGLDEQFF
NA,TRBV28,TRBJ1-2,CASNSNRDLLGYTF